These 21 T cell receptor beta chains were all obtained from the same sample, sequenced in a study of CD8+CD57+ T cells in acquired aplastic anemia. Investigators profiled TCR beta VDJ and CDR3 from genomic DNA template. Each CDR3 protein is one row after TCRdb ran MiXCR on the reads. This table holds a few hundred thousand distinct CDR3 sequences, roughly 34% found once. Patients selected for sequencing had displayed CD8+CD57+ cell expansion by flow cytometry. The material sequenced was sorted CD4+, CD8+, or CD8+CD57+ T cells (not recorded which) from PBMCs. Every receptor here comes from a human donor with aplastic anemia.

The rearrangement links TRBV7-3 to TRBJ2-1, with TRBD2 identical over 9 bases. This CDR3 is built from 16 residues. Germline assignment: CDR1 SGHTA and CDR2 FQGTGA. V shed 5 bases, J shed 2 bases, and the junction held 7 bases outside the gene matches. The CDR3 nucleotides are TGTGCCAGCAGCGCGCAGCGGGGGGATGCCTACAATGAGCAGTTCTTC. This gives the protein CASSAQRGDAYNEQFF.

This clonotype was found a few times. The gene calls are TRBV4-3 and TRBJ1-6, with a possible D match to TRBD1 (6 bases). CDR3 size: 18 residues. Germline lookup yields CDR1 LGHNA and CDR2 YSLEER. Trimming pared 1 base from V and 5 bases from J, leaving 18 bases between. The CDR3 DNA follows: TGCGCCAGCAGCCAAGTCCGGGGGGGCGCGGTAGATAATTCACCCCTCCACTTT. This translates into CASSQVRGGAVDNSPLHF.

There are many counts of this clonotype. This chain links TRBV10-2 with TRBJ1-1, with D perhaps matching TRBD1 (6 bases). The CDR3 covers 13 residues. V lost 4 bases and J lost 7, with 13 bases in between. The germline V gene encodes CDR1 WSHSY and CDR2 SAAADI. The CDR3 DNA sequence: TGCGCCAGCAGTGTTTTAACAGGGAGTGAAGCTTTCTTT. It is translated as CASSVLTGSEAFF.

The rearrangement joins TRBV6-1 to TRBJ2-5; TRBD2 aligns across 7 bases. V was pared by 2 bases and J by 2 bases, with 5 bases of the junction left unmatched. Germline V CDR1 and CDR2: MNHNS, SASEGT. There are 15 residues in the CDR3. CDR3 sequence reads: CASSEKRGIQETQYF. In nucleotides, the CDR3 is TGTGCCAGCAGTGAAAAGCGGGGCATTCAAGAGACCCAGTACTTC.

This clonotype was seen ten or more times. Written as DNA, the CDR3 is TGCGCCAGCAGCCAAGCACAGGGGATTGAGCAGTACTTC. Its protein is CASSQAQGIEQYF. The chain combines TRBV4-1 with TRBJ2-7, with 7 bases lining up with TRBD1. Germline V gene sequence: CDR1 MGHRA, CDR2 YSYEKL. There are 13 residues in the CDR3. J was trimmed by 7 bases and V by 1 base; bases with no gene match: 4.

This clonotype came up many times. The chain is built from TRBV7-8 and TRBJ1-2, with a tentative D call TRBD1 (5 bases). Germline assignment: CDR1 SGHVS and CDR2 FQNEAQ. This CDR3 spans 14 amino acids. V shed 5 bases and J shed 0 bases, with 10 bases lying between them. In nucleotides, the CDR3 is TGTGCCAGCAGCACCCGGACAACTAACTATGGCTACACCTTC. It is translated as CASSTRTTNYGYTF.

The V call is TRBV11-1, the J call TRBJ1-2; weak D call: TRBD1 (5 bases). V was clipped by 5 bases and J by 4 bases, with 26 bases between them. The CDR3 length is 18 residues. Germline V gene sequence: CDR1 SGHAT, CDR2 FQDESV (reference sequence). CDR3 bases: TGTGCCAGCAGCCCCCCGAGTCAGGGCATACCAGGCCTCTATGGCTACACCTTC. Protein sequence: CASSPPSQGIPGLYGYTF.

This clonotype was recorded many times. The CDR3 region is CSATGAGNTIYF. The CDR3 coding sequence is TGCAGTGCAACAGGGGCTGGAAACACCATATATTTT. The chain recombines TRBV20-1 with TRBJ1-3; 7 bases align to TRBD1. CDR1 DFQATT and CDR2 SNEGSKA come from the germline V gene (reference sequence). CDR3 size: 12 residues. The J segment lost 2 bases and the V segment lost 6 bases, leaving 1 base of the junction unmatched.

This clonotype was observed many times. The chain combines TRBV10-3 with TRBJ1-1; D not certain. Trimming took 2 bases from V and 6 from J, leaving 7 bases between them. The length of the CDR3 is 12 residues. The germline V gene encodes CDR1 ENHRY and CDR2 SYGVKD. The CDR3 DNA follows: TGTGCCATCAGTGAGAATCACCCTGAAGCTTTCTTT. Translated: CAISENHPEAFF.

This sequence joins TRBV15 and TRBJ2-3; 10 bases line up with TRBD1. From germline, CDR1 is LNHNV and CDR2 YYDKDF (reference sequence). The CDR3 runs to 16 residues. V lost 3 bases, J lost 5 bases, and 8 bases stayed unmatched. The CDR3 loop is CATSSALGQGLDTQYF. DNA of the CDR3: TGTGCCACCAGCAGCGCCCTGGGACAGGGGTTAGATACGCAGTATTTT.

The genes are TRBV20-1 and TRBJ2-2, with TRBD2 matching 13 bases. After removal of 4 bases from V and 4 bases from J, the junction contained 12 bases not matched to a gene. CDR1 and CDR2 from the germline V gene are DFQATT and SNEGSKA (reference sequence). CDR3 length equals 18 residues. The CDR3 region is CSATRTSGSSTLTGELFF. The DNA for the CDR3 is TGCAGTGCTACCCGGACTAGCGGGAGCTCCACTCTCACCGGGGAGCTGTTTTTT.

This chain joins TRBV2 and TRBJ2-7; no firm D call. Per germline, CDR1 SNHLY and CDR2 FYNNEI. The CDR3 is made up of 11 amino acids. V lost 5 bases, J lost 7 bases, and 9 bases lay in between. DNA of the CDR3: TGTGCCAGCAGTCTTTTGAAGGAGCAGTACTTC. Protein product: CASSLLKEQYF.

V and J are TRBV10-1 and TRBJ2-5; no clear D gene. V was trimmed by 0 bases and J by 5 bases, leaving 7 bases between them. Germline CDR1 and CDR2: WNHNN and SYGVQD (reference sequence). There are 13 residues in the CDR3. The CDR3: CASSESVVETQYF. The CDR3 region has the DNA TGCGCCAGCAGTGAGTCTGTGGTGGAGACCCAGTACTTC.

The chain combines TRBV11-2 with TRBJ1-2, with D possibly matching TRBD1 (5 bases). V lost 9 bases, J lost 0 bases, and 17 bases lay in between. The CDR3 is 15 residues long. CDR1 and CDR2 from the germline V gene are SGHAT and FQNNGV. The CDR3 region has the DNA TGTGCCAGTCAAACAGTTGCAGGGTCTAACTATGGCTACACCTTC. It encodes CASQTVAGSNYGYTF.

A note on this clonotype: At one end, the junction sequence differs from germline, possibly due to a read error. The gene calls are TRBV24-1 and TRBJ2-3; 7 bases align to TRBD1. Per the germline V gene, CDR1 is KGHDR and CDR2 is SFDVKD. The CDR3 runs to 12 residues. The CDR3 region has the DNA TGTGCCACCGCCGCCAGGACAGGTACGCAGTATTTT. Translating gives CATAARTGTQYF.

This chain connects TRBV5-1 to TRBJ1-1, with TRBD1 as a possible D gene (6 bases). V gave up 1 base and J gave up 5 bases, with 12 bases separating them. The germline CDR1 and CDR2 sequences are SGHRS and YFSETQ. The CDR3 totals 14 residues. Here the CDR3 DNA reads TGCGCCAGCAGCTTGTCTGGAGGGACAACTGAAGCTTTCTTT. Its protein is CASSLSGGTTEAFF. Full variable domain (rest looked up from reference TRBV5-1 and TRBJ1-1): KAGVTQTPRYLIKTRGQQVTLSCSPISGHRSVSWYQQTPGQGLQFLFEYFSETQRNKGNFPGRFSGRQFSNSRSEMNVSTLELGDSALYLCASSLSGGTTEAFFGQGTRLTVV.

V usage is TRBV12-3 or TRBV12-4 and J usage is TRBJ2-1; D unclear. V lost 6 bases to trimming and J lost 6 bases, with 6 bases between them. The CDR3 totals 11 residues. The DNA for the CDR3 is TGTGCCAGCAGGGACGTCAATGAGCAGTTCTTC. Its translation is CASRDVNEQFF.

The CDR3 is CASSYLDRVDGYTF. The CDR3, as DNA: TGTGCCAGCAGTTACCTTGACAGGGTTGATGGCTACACCTTC. The chain links TRBV6-5 to TRBJ1-2; the match to TRBD1 covers 7 bases. The CDR3 is 14 residues long. Per germline, CDR1 MNHEY and CDR2 SVGAGI. Germline trimming cut 2 bases from V and 6 bases from J; bases unmatched to any gene: 6.

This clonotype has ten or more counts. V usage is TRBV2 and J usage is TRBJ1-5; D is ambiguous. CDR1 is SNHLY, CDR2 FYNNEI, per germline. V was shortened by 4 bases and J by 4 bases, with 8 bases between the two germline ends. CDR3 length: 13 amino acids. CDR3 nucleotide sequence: TGTGCCAGCAGTGGGCAGAGGAATCAGCCCCAGCATTTT. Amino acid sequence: CASSGQRNQPQHF.

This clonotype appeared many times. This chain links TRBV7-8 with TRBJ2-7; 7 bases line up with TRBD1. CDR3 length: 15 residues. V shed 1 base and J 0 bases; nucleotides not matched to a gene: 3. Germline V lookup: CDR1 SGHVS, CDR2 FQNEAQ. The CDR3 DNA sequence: TGTGCCAGCAGCTTAGGGGCAGGGGGCTCCTACGAGCAGTACTTC. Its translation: CASSLGAGGSYEQYF.

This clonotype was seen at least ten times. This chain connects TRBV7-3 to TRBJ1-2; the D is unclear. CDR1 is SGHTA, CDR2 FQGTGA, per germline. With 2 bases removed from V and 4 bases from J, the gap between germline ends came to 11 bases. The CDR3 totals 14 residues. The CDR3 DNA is TGTGCCAGCAGCTTATCGGTGGGCGGCTATGGCTACACCTTC. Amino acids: CASSLSVGGYGYTF.